What follows are 5 T cell receptor beta chains derived from one specimen sequenced in a study of blood T cell repertoires in COVID-19. TCRdb's table, derived via immunoSEQ multiplex PCR, lists solely in-frame clones and lacks some. Altogether under 200,000 clones are present, 76% being singletons, with the ten largest covering more than 3%. Material for sequencing was peripheral blood. The receptors originated from a woman at least 80 years old with acute or convalescent COVID-19.

The gene calls are TRBV5-6 and TRBJ1-6; D is possibly TRBD1 (6 bases). The germline gives CDR1 SGHDT, CDR2 YYEEEE. This CDR3 has 16 amino acids. Trimming shortened V by 0 bases and J by 7 bases, and 14 bases separated the two germline ends. As DNA, the CDR3 is TGTGCCAGCAGCTTGGCCGGGAGGGGGAACAATTCACCCCTCCACTTT. Its translation is CASSLAGRGNNSPLHF.

The chain combines TRBV5-1 with TRBJ1-2; D is perhaps TRBD1 (5 bases). This CDR3 is built from 14 residues. Germline CDR1 SGHRS, CDR2 YFSETQ. Trimming removed 4 bases from V and 0 bases from J, with 10 bases in between. The CDR3 DNA sequence: TGCGCCAGCAGCGACCGGGACTCTAACTATGGCTACACCTTC. Protein: CASSDRDSNYGYTF.

The chain uses TRBV5-1 and TRBJ1-1; the D is unclear. The CDR3 length is 15 residues. CDR1 and CDR2 from the germline V gene are SGHRS and YFSETQ. Deletions cut 0 bases from V and 6 bases from J, with 15 bases between. The CDR3 spells CASSLEGGLGAEAFF. The CDR3 DNA follows: TGCGCCAGCAGCTTGGAAGGAGGGCTCGGTGCTGAAGCTTTCTTT.

The J gene is TRBJ2-3, the V gene TRBV6-5; TRBD1 is a possible D gene (6 bases). In germline, CDR1 is MNHEY, CDR2 SVGAGI. The length of the CDR3 is 15 residues. Trimming cost V 7 bases and J 0 bases, with 14 bases left between them. For the CDR3, the DNA is TGTGCCAGCACGGGGCCAGGGGCTAGCACAGATACGCAGTATTTT. As protein: CASTGPGASTDTQYF.

The chain is built from TRBV7-9 and TRBJ2-7, with 9 positions matching TRBD2. Germline assignment: CDR1 SEHNR and CDR2 FQNEAQ (reference sequence). The CDR3 covers 16 residues. With V trimmed by 5 bases and J by 2 bases, 10 bases remained unmatched. The DNA for the CDR3 is TGTGCCAGCAGCCCTATTGTGGCTAGCGGGACCTACGAGCAGTACTTC. It encodes CASSPIVASGTYEQYF.